These 28 T cell receptor beta chains were sequenced from one sample in a study of T cell changes during pregnancy in multiple sclerosis. TCRdb's copy holds only in-frame clones and misses some; the assay was immunoSEQ multiplex PCR. The sample carries about 80,000 clones, just over 90% recorded once. The sequencing here drew on peripheral blood, taken before pregnancy. Receptor source: a female donor with multiple sclerosis, enrolled in a pregnancy study.

The rearrangement joins TRBV2 to TRBJ1-2, with TRBD1 matching 9 bases. CDR3 length equals 13 residues. The V segment lost 6 bases and the J segment 13 bases; nucleotides outside the gene matches: 12. Germline CDR1 reads SNHLY; CDR2 reads FYNNEI. CDR3 sequence: CASRGQGTEEVTF. As DNA, the CDR3 is TGTGCCAGCAGAGGACAGGGGACTGAGGAGGTCACCTTC.

The count of this clone is one. Here the CDR3 DNA reads TGTGCCAGCAGCTACAGGGGGAACACTGAAGCTTTCTTT. Its protein is CASSYRGNTEAFF. The chain carries TRBV5-4 and TRBJ1-1; 7 nucleotides align to TRBD1. J lost 1 base, V lost 3 bases, and 0 bases had no gene match. The CDR3 runs to 13 residues. Germline-derived CDR1 and CDR2 are SGHNT and YYREEE (reference sequence).

This chain links TRBV6-5 with TRBJ2-3; 10 nucleotides agree with TRBD1. Trimming at V came to 6 bases and at J to 3 bases, leaving 6 bases not matched to a gene. Germline-derived CDR1 and CDR2 are MNHEY and SVGAGI. CDR3 length equals 15 residues. CDR3 DNA: TGTGCCAGCAGGATGACAGGGGGCAAGACAGATACGCAGTATTTT. The encoded protein is CASRMTGGKTDTQYF.

The chain has TRBV14 and TRBJ1-1; possible D gene TRBD1, 6 bases. This CDR3 spans 16 amino acids. In germline, CDR1 is SGHDN, CDR2 FVKESK. Trimming took 1 base from V and 0 from J, leaving 12 bases between them. The DNA of the CDR3 is TGTGCCAGCAGCCAAGTCTCGTGGACAGTGAACACTGAAGCTTTCTTT. Its protein is CASSQVSWTVNTEAFF.

This chain links TRBV19 with TRBJ2-3; 7 bases agree with TRBD1. V dropped 7 bases and J dropped 2; count of bases not matched to a gene: 15. CDR1 and CDR2 (germline): LNHDA, SQIVND (reference sequence). The CDR3 is made up of 17 amino acids. CDR3 DNA: TGTGCCAGTACCAATGGCCAGGGACAGACTTCCACAGATACGCAGTATTTT. Its translation is CASTNGQGQTSTDTQYF.

The chain is built from TRBV2 and TRBJ1-1, with TRBD1 as a possible D gene (5 bases). CDR1 is SNHLY, CDR2 FYNNEI, per germline. Trimming left V 6 bases short and J 11 bases short, with 13 bases between. The CDR3 is made up of 11 amino acids. CDR3 loop: CASSPQGGAFF. In DNA, the CDR3 is TGTGCCAGCAGCCCTCAGGGTGGCGCTTTCTTT. The complete variable domain, with remaining parts taken from reference TRBV2 and TRBJ1-1, reads EPEVTQTPSHQVTQMGQEVILRCVPISNHLYFYWYRQILGQKVEFLVSFYNNEISEKSEIFDDQFSVERPDGSNFTLKIRSTKLEDSAMYFCASSPQGGAFFGQGTRLTVV.

The CDR3 protein is CASNHAGPTGEAFF. CDR3 DNA: TGTGCCAGTAACCACGCCGGGCCTACGGGGGAAGCTTTCTTT. V is TRBV19 and J is TRBJ1-1; D not certain. Trimming took 7 bases from V and 8 from J, leaving 20 bases between them. Germline CDR1 and CDR2: LNHDA and SQIVND (reference sequence). The CDR3 is made up of 14 amino acids.

CDR3: CASKSSIYGYTF. The CDR3 nucleotides are TGTGCCAGCAAGTCAAGCATCTATGGCTACACCTTC. The genes are TRBV2 and TRBJ1-2; D not certain. Germline V gene sequence: CDR1 SNHLY, CDR2 FYNNEI. The CDR3 contains 12 residues. Trimming took 7 bases from V and 4 from J, leaving 10 bases between them. The entire variable domain, with the rest obtained from reference TRBV2 and TRBJ1-2, is as follows: EPEVTQTPSHQVTQMGQEVILRCVPISNHLYFYWYRQILGQKVEFLVSFYNNEISEKSEIFDDQFSVERPDGSNFTLKIRSTKLEDSAMYFCASKSSIYGYTFGSGTRLTVV.

This chain links TRBV6-1 with TRBJ2-7, with a weak D call TRBD2 (5 bases). This CDR3 is 13 amino acids long. From germline, CDR1 is MNHNS and CDR2 SASEGT. V was clipped by 10 bases and J by 5 bases, with 18 bases between them. For the CDR3, the DNA is TGTGCCACCACCTCATGGGAGTTCCACGAGCAGTACTTC. It yields the protein CATTSWEFHEQYF.

The chain has TRBV27 and TRBJ1-2; D is possibly TRBD1 (5 bases). This CDR3 region has 14 residues. Germline assignment: CDR1 MNHEY and CDR2 SMNVEV (reference sequence). V lost 2 bases and J 2 bases, leaving 9 bases between the germline ends. The chain's CDR3 is CASSLRGANYGYTF. DNA for the CDR3: TGTGCCAGCAGTTTAAGGGGCGCGAACTATGGCTACACCTTC.

CDR3 sequence: CSVVKDRGYEQYF. CDR3 nucleotide sequence: TGCAGCGTTGTAAAGGACAGGGGCTACGAGCAGTACTTC. The gene calls are TRBV29-1 and TRBJ2-7; 9 bases line up with TRBD1. V shed 4 bases, J shed 3 bases, and the junction held 4 bases outside the gene matches. The CDR3 length is 13 residues. Per germline, CDR1 SQVTM and CDR2 ANQGSEA.

This rearrangement joins TRBV6-5 to TRBJ2-5; D may be TRBD1 (6 bases). Germline CDR1 MNHEY, CDR2 SVGAGI. V lost 2 bases to trimming and J lost 5 bases, with 15 bases between them. This CDR3 has 15 residues. CDR3 sequence (DNA): TGTGCCAGCAGTTACGATTCGGACAGAAGGGAGACCCAGTACTTC. Protein product: CASSYDSDRRETQYF.

In its sample, this clone was seen a few times. Here the CDR3 DNA reads TGCGCCAGCAGTCCAGAATCCTATGGCTACACCTTC. Translated: CASSPESYGYTF. This chain links TRBV5-1 with TRBJ1-2; D not certain. With 5 bases removed from V and 4 bases from J, the gap between germline ends came to 9 bases. CDR1 is SGHRS and CDR2 is YFSETQ in the germline V gene. This CDR3 is 12 amino acids long.

The chain links TRBV7-6 to TRBJ2-5; maybe TRBD1 (6 bases). With 3 bases removed from V and 2 bases from J, the gap between germline ends came to 10 bases. The CDR3 is made up of 14 amino acids. Germline CDR1 SGHVS, CDR2 FNYEAQ. The CDR3 bases are TGTGCCAGCAGCTTCACCGGACAGCAAGAGACCCAGTACTTC. It yields the protein CASSFTGQQETQYF.

V gene TRBV6-5 combines with J gene TRBJ2-7; D is ambiguous. V lost 6 bases and J lost 2, with 17 bases in between. Per the germline V gene, CDR1 is MNHEY and CDR2 is SVGAGI. This CDR3 is built from 15 residues. As DNA, the CDR3 is TGTGCCAGCAGCCTTTTTCCTCCAGGCCCCTACGAGCAGTACTTC. It is translated as CASSLFPPGPYEQYF.

The chain combines TRBV27 with TRBJ1-5; 7 nucleotides align to TRBD1. Germline V gene lookup returns CDR1 MNHEY and CDR2 SMNVEV (reference sequence). After removal of 2 bases from V and 5 bases from J, the junction contained 3 bases not matched to a gene. This CDR3 region has 14 residues. CDR3 sequence reads: CASSLRDSYQPQHF. The CDR3 DNA follows: TGTGCCAGCAGTTTAAGGGACAGTTATCAGCCCCAGCATTTT.

This clone appeared a single time. The chain recombines TRBV7-9 with TRBJ2-1; 9 positions match TRBD1. The CDR3 loop spans 16 amino acids. The V segment lost 5 bases and the J segment 7 bases; nucleotides outside the gene matches: 12. Germline V gene data show CDR1 as SEHNR and CDR2 as FQNEAQ (reference sequence). CDR3 protein: CASSHTWDRAGNEQFF. DNA of the CDR3: TGTGCCAGCAGCCACACTTGGGACAGGGCAGGAAATGAGCAGTTCTTC.

The chain joins TRBV19 to TRBJ2-1; D uncertain. Germline lookup yields CDR1 LNHDA and CDR2 SQIVND (reference sequence). The CDR3 is 16 amino acids. V was cut by 3 bases and J by 1 base, with 13 bases left in between. The CDR3 here is CASSIHSGESYNEQFF. The CDR3 DNA sequence: TGTGCCAGTAGTATTCACTCAGGTGAATCCTACAATGAGCAGTTCTTC.

The V and J genes are TRBV12-5 and TRBJ1-1; D gene unclear. The germline gives CDR1 LGHNT, CDR2 FRNRAP. Trimming cost V 6 bases and J 5 bases, with 22 bases left between them. This CDR3 contains 16 residues. Written as DNA, the CDR3 is TGTGCTAGTGGACCCGATCGGACTAGCTTGGGGACTGAAGCTTTCTTT. Protein: CASGPDRTSLGTEAFF. Looking up the rest from reference TRBV12-5 and TRBJ1-1 gives the full variable domain: DARVTQTPRHKVTEMGQEVTMRCQPILGHNTVFWYRQTMMQGLELLAYFRNRAPLDDSGMPKDRFSAEMPDATLATLKIQPSEPRDSAVYFCASGPDRTSLGTEAFFGQGTRLTVV.

The rearrangement joins TRBV6-1 to TRBJ2-3; 8 bases match TRBD2. The V gene's germline CDR1 is MNHNS and CDR2 SASEGT. CDR3 size: 14 residues. V lost 6 bases to trimming and J lost 0 bases; unmatched junction nucleotides: 2. CDR3 sequence: CASRLAGSTDTQYF. The CDR3 coding sequence is TGTGCCAGCAGATTAGCGGGAAGCACAGATACGCAGTATTTT.

This clone was observed a single time. This rearrangement joins TRBV5-1 to TRBJ2-1, with TRBD2 as a possible D gene (5 bases). The V and J ends lost 6 bases and 9 bases respectively, with 10 bases between them. Germline V lookup: CDR1 SGHRS, CDR2 YFSETQ. The CDR3 consists of 11 residues. The CDR3 spells CASMEEFEQFF. In DNA, the CDR3 is TGCGCCAGCATGGAGGAGTTTGAGCAGTTCTTC.

V usage is TRBV4-2 and J usage is TRBJ2-3; 8 bases match TRBD2. The junction had 11 bases not matched to a gene; V was cut back by 1 base and J by 5 bases. The CDR3 is made up of 17 amino acids. Germline V lookup: CDR1 LGHNA, CDR2 YNFKEQ. This CDR3 reads CASSQVPHGGAGDTQYF. CDR3 in DNA: TGTGCCAGCAGCCAAGTCCCCCACGGGGGGGCCGGAGATACGCAGTATTTT.

This chain connects TRBV15 to TRBJ1-6, with 9 bases matching TRBD1. The V and J ends lost 3 bases and 8 bases, in that order; junction bases with no gene match: 5. The germline V gene has CDR1 LNHNV and CDR2 YYDKDF (reference sequence). The CDR3 extends over 15 amino acids. CDR3 sequence (DNA): TGTGCCACCAGCAGTGGCAGGGACAGGGATTCACCCCTCCACTTT. Translation gives CATSSGRDRDSPLHF.

The gene calls are TRBV6-6 and TRBJ2-3; a possible D gene is TRBD2 (7 bases). V lost 8 bases, J lost 6 bases, and 18 bases lay in between. The CDR3 has 14 amino acids. CDR1 and CDR2 from the germline V gene are MNHNY and SVGAGI (reference sequence). In DNA, the CDR3 is TGTGCCAGCGGTACGGGGGGCCGATCCGATACGCAGTATTTT. This codes for CASGTGGRSDTQYF.

This sequence joins TRBV10-3 and TRBJ1-5, with D tentatively TRBD1 (5 bases). The V end lost 5 bases, the J end lost 2 bases, and 13 bases lay between the germline ends. This CDR3 is 15 amino acids long. The germline gives CDR1 ENHRY, CDR2 SYGVKD. For the CDR3, the DNA is TGTGCCATCAGTAACCCGGACAAGGGCAATCAGCCCCAGCATTTT. Translation gives CAISNPDKGNQPQHF.

The gene calls are TRBV28 and TRBJ1-3, with TRBD1 matching over 8 bases. Germline lookup yields CDR1 MDHEN and CDR2 SYDVKM. Trimming took 7 bases from V and 0 from J; bases not matched to a gene: 8. The CDR3 runs to 16 residues. The CDR3 sequence: CASTFLDRVSGNTIYF. CDR3 coding DNA: TGTGCCAGCACTTTCCTGGACAGGGTCTCTGGAAACACCATATATTTT.

The rearrangement joins TRBV9 to TRBJ2-7; D unresolved. The CDR3 contains 13 residues. CDR1 and CDR2 from the germline V gene are SGDLS and YYNGEE. Trimming removed 4 bases from V and 6 bases from J, with 14 bases in between. The CDR3 sequence is CASSPTLLGEQYF. CDR3 bases: TGTGCCAGCAGCCCAACCCTACTTGGCGAGCAGTACTTC.

CDR3: CAWSTGAPAVHQPQHF. CDR3 DNA sequence: TGTGCCTGGAGTACAGGGGCCCCCGCTGTCCATCAGCCCCAGCATTTT. This sequence joins TRBV30 and TRBJ1-5; 7 nucleotides agree with TRBD1. The CDR3 loop spans 16 amino acids. In germline, CDR1 is GTSNPN, CDR2 SVGIG (reference sequence). Unmatched junction bases numbered 12, after V lost 2 bases and J lost 5 bases.